Presented here are 27 T cell receptor beta chains from one specimen sequenced in a study of OX40 agonist ivuxolimab in advanced cancers. Libraries were prepared by immunoSEQ multiplex PCR; TCRdb keeps only in-frame clonotypes and omits some of them. The sample includes approximately 76,000 clones, nearly 95% of them seen just once. Sequencing was performed on CD4+ or CD8+ T cells sorted from blood, taken in a trial of the OX40 agonist ivuxolimab. The receptors here all came from an adult with an advanced solid tumor such as melanoma, head and neck, liver or kidney cancer.

The rearrangement uses TRBV11-2 and TRBJ2-1; D possibly corresponds to TRBD2 (5 bases). The CDR3 has 17 residues. V lost 5 bases to trimming and J lost 0 bases, with 17 bases between them. Germline V gene lookup returns CDR1 SGHAT and CDR2 FQNNGV. This chain's CDR3 is CASSPRVGQSSYNEQFF. The CDR3 DNA follows: TGTGCCAGCAGCCCGCGGGTCGGCCAGAGCTCCTACAATGAGCAGTTCTTC.

CDR3 nucleotide sequence: TGTGCCAGCAGCTTAACAGGGGGCGTAAAGGAGCAGTACTTC. Protein sequence: CASSLTGGVKEQYF. The chain recombines TRBV7-9 with TRBJ2-7; 9 bases line up with TRBD1. With V trimmed by 2 bases and J by 7 bases, 6 bases remained unmatched. CDR3 length equals 14 residues. Per germline, CDR1 SEHNR and CDR2 FQNEAQ (reference sequence).

This rearrangement joins TRBV4-3 to TRBJ2-7; 7 bases align to TRBD1. Germline V lookup: CDR1 LGHNA, CDR2 YSLEER. Germline trimming cut 1 base from V and 4 bases from J; bases unmatched to any gene: 4. This CDR3 comprises 14 residues. The CDR3 loop reads CASSQGRQGYEQYF. The CDR3 DNA reads as TGCGCCAGCAGCCAAGGGCGACAGGGATACGAGCAGTACTTC.

The chain employs TRBV29-1 and TRBJ1-3; the D is unclear. The CDR3 is made up of 13 amino acids. From germline, CDR1 is SQVTM and CDR2 ANQGSEA. The ends were cut back, 2 bases at V and 3 bases at J, with 8 bases in the middle. The CDR3: CSVETGVGNTIYF. In DNA, the CDR3 is TGCAGCGTTGAAACCGGAGTTGGAAACACCATATATTTT.

This rearrangement joins TRBV7-6 to TRBJ2-3, with 8 bases lining up with TRBD2. This CDR3 is 16 amino acids long. Germline CDR1 is SGHVS and CDR2 is FNYEAQ. The J segment lost 0 bases and the V segment lost 3 bases, leaving 5 bases of the junction unmatched. In DNA, the CDR3 is TGTGCCAGCAGCTTCGACTCTAGCGGGAGCACAGATACGCAGTATTTT. Translation: CASSFDSSGSTDTQYF. Based on the CDR3 plus reference TRBV7-6 and TRBJ2-3, the full variable domain is GAGVSQSPRYKVTKRGQDVALRCDPISGHVSLYWYRQALGQGPEFLTYFNYEAQQDKSGLPNDRFSAERPEGSISTLTIQRTEQRDSAMYRCASSFDSSGSTDTQYFGPGTRLTVL.

The genes are TRBV16 and TRBJ2-5; 10 nucleotides agree with TRBD1. CDR3 size: 15 residues. CDR1 and CDR2 from the germline V gene are KGHSY and FQNENV. The ends lost 5 bases at V and 3 bases at J; junction bases unmatched: 6. The CDR3 loop reads CASSARDRGEETQYF. As DNA, the CDR3 is TGTGCCAGCAGCGCCCGGGACAGGGGAGAAGAGACCCAGTACTTC.

The rearrangement joins TRBV5-6 to TRBJ1-6, with D perhaps matching TRBD1 (5 bases). V lost 4 bases and J 6 bases, leaving 20 bases between the germline ends. The CDR3 has 17 residues. From germline, CDR1 is SGHDT and CDR2 YYEEEE. The CDR3: CASSLRRGQSLNSPLHF. The CDR3 nucleotides are TGTGCCAGCAGCCTACGAAGGGGCCAAAGTCTTAATTCACCCCTCCACTTT. Complete variable domain (other parts from reference TRBV5-6 and TRBJ1-6): DAGVTQSPTHLIKTRGQQVTLRCSPKSGHDTVSWYQQALGQGPQFIFQYYEEEERQRGNFPDRFSGHQFPNYSSELNVNALLLGDSALYLCASSLRRGQSLNSPLHFGNGTRLTVT.

V and J are TRBV4-1 and TRBJ2-7, with 7 positions matching TRBD1. V dropped 9 bases and J dropped 5; count of bases not matched to a gene: 7. The CDR3 is 12 amino acids. Per germline, CDR1 MGHRA and CDR2 YSYEKL. The CDR3 sequence: CASEGAGDEQYF. CDR3 coding DNA: TGCGCCAGTGAGGGGGCTGGGGACGAGCAGTACTTC.

This chain joins TRBV27 and TRBJ1-1; TRBD1 agrees at 11 bases. CDR3 length: 15 amino acids. The germline V gene encodes CDR1 MNHEY and CDR2 SMNVEV (reference sequence). V trimming: 5 bases; J trimming: 4 bases; junction bases outside the gene matches: 6. CDR3 bases: TGTGCCAGCAGTCTCTGGACAGGGGGCGGCACTGAAGCTTTCTTT. Translating gives CASSLWTGGGTEAFF.

The chain joins TRBV7-9 to TRBJ1-2; D is perhaps TRBD1 (5 bases). CDR3 length: 16 amino acids. CDR1 is SEHNR, CDR2 FQNEAQ, per germline (reference sequence). Trimming pared 2 bases from V and 2 bases from J, leaving 15 bases between. CDR3 region: CASSLTGQGVNYGYTF. Here the CDR3 DNA reads TGTGCCAGCAGCTTAACCGGGCAGGGAGTGAACTATGGCTACACCTTC.

This chain uses TRBV10-1 with TRBJ2-7, with D maybe TRBD2 (6 bases). This CDR3 has 16 amino acids. V was cut by 3 bases and J by 1 base, with 16 bases left in between. In germline, CDR1 is WNHNN, CDR2 SYGVQD (reference sequence). In DNA form, the CDR3 reads TGCGCCAGCAGTGACTCTAGCGAGCCGTCGTCCTACGAGCAGTACTTC. Its protein product is CASSDSSEPSSYEQYF.

This clone was seen once. The chain employs TRBV13 and TRBJ1-1, with D hard to call. CDR1 is PRHDT, CDR2 FYEKMQ, per germline (reference sequence). This CDR3 is 17 amino acids long. V lost 7 bases and J 0 bases, leaving 21 bases between the germline ends. CDR3 nucleotide sequence: TGTGCCAGCATCCACCAGGATGTTACCTTGATGAACACTGAAGCTTTCTTT. It codes for CASIHQDVTLMNTEAFF.

The V gene is TRBV7-2, the J gene TRBJ2-3, with D perhaps TRBD1 (5 bases). V was cut by 1 base and J by 5 bases, with 13 bases left in between. In germline, CDR1 is SGHTA, CDR2 FQGNSA. The CDR3 runs to 15 residues. The CDR3 DNA reads as TGTGCCAGCAGCTTAGGGGATGACAGCTTAGATACGCAGTATTTT. This sequence encodes CASSLGDDSLDTQYF.

CDR3 sequence reads: CASSLDRGQGETQYF. Written as DNA, the CDR3 is TGTGCCAGCAGCTTAGATCGGGGGCAGGGGGAGACCCAGTACTTC. This chain uses TRBV13 with TRBJ2-5; D tentatively fits TRBD1 or TRBD2 (6 bases each). CDR1 and CDR2 from the germline V gene are PRHDT and FYEKMQ (reference sequence). The CDR3 loop spans 15 amino acids. Trimming pared 1 base from V and 5 bases from J, leaving 14 bases between.

The rearrangement joins TRBV14 to TRBJ1-3, with D hard to call. V lost 4 bases and J 6 bases, leaving 10 bases between the germline ends. CDR3 length equals 13 residues. CDR1 and CDR2 from the germline V gene are SGHDN and FVKESK. CDR3 coding DNA: TGTGCCAGCAGCCCCCTCCCCGAAAACACCATATATTTT. This codes for CASSPLPENTIYF.

This chain links TRBV4-3 with TRBJ2-1, with D possibly matching TRBD1 (5 bases). Trimming pared 1 base from V and 3 bases from J, leaving 16 bases between. Germline CDR1 LGHNA, CDR2 YSLEER. The CDR3 spans 17 residues. CDR3 DNA sequence: TGCGCCAGCAGCCAAGGGCGATTTAGACAGAGCTACAATGAGCAGTTCTTC. Its translation is CASSQGRFRQSYNEQFF.

The J gene is TRBJ1-5, the V gene TRBV28; 10 bases agree with TRBD1. CDR3 length: 15 residues. Germline V CDR1 and CDR2: MDHEN, SYDVKM. V dropped 3 bases and J dropped 5; count of bases not matched to a gene: 4. The CDR3 spells CASSLTGGLYQPQHF. In DNA, the CDR3 is TGTGCCAGCAGTTTGACAGGGGGCTTGTATCAGCCCCAGCATTTT.

V is TRBV19 and J is TRBJ2-2; D might be TRBD1 (5 bases). The CDR3 runs to 16 residues. V was shortened by 5 bases and J by 1 base, with 14 bases between the two germline ends. Germline assignment: CDR1 LNHDA and CDR2 SQIVND (reference sequence). The CDR3 nucleotides are TGTGCCAGTAGTCCTCGTTCGACAGAGAACACCGGGGAGCTGTTTTTT. Amino acid sequence: CASSPRSTENTGELFF.

This chain links TRBV7-8 with TRBJ2-7; D tentatively reads TRBD1 or TRBD2 (5 bases each). Trimming cost V 6 bases and J 2 bases, with 14 bases left between them. This CDR3 is built from 14 residues. CDR1 is SGHVS and CDR2 is FQNEAQ in the germline V gene. The CDR3 sequence is CASRRRDRAYEQYF. The CDR3 nucleotides read TGTGCCAGCAGACGCCGGGACCGTGCCTACGAGCAGTACTTC.

V gene TRBV7-3 combines with J gene TRBJ2-5; the match to TRBD2 covers 9 bases. The better agreement between TRBJ2-7 and the DNA end casts doubt on the J call. CDR1 and CDR2 (germline): SGHTA, FQGTGA. This CDR3 contains 14 residues. This chain's CDR3 is CASSLTSGLVEQYF. The CDR3 nucleotides are TGTGCCAGCAGCTTGACTAGCGGACTTGTCGAGCAGTACTTC.

V and J are TRBV7-8 and TRBJ2-1, with D perhaps TRBD2 (7 bases). V gave up 5 bases and J gave up 9 bases, with 17 bases separating them. The length of the CDR3 is 14 residues. Per the germline V gene, CDR1 is SGHVS and CDR2 is FQNEAQ. The CDR3 nucleotides read TGTGCCAGCAGCGCCCCCCGCGGGGGCAGTGAGCAGTTCTTC. Translation: CASSAPRGGSEQFF. Drawing the rest from reference TRBV7-8 and TRBJ2-1, the complete variable domain is GAGVSQSPRYKVAKRGQDVALRCDPISGHVSLFWYQQALGQGPEFLTYFQNEAQLDKSGLPSDRFFAERPEGSVSTLKIQRTQQEDSAVYLCASSAPRGGSEQFFGPGTRLTVL.

The V and J genes are TRBV4-3 and TRBJ1-3; 11 bases match TRBD1. CDR1 and CDR2 (germline): LGHNA, YSLEER. With V trimmed by 1 base and J by 2 bases, 4 bases remained unmatched. This CDR3 is built from 17 residues. CDR3 DNA sequence: TGCGCCAGCAGCCAAGGGGGACAGGGGGAAGCTGGAAACACCATATATTTT. Translation gives CASSQGGQGEAGNTIYF.

This clone was seen only once. The chain employs TRBV25-1 and TRBJ2-7; D possibly matches TRBD1 or TRBD2 (5 bases each). Deletions cut 1 base from V and 7 bases from J, with 5 bases between. CDR3 length: 11 amino acids. Germline CDR1 reads MGHDK; CDR2 reads SYGVNS. This CDR3 is CASSEWGEQYF. The CDR3 bases are TGTGCCAGCAGTGAATGGGGGGAGCAGTACTTC.

The chain employs TRBV4-3 and TRBJ2-7; TRBD1 might be the D (6 bases). V shed 4 bases and J shed 0 bases, with 13 bases lying between them. CDR1 and CDR2 from the germline V gene are LGHNA and YSLEER. CDR3 size: 15 residues. The CDR3 DNA reads as TGCGCCAGCAGCCCCAGTAGGGGGAGCTCCTACGAGCAGTACTTC. Translation: CASSPSRGSSYEQYF.

This chain joins TRBV7-8 and TRBJ1-1; D is unclear. V gave up 1 base and J gave up 0 bases, with 12 bases separating them. Germline-derived CDR1 and CDR2 are SGHVS and FQNEAQ. This CDR3 contains 16 residues. DNA for the CDR3: TGTGCCAGCAGCTTAGTTCCGGCAGGCTTGAACACTGAAGCTTTCTTT. It specifies CASSLVPAGLNTEAFF.

The chain links TRBV11-2 to TRBJ2-1; the D is unclear. Trimming cost V 2 bases and J 4 bases, with 6 bases left between them. This CDR3 spans 13 amino acids. Per germline, CDR1 SGHAT and CDR2 FQNNGV. CDR3 in DNA: TGTGCCAGCAGCTTAATCGGTTACAATGAGCAGTTCTTC. Protein sequence: CASSLIGYNEQFF.

This rearrangement joins TRBV7-2 to TRBJ1-2; D ambiguous. Germline assignment: CDR1 SGHTA and CDR2 FQGNSA. The CDR3 runs to 18 residues. Trimming took 2 bases from V and 5 from J, leaving 24 bases between them. The CDR3 nucleotides read TGTGCCAGCAGCTTATCAAGTATTCGGCCTCGGGAGGATTATGGCTACACCTTC. Translating gives CASSLSSIRPREDYGYTF.